These 21 T cell receptor beta chains share one sample of origin, sequenced in a study of monozygotic twins with inflammatory bowel disease. TCRdb reprocessed the 5' RACE reads; each CDR3 protein has one entry and no DNA is given. This sample's table has some 170,000 distinct CDR3 sequences. The sequenced sample was blood. These receptor sequences come from a human donor with ulcerative colitis or Crohn's disease, or a healthy co-twin of an affected twin (not recorded which).

This chain uses TRBV6-5 with TRBJ2-1; TCRdb's D call of TRBD2 is untestable without DNA. Germline CDR1 MNHEY, CDR2 SVGAGI. The CDR3 consists of 16 residues. CDR3 in amino acids: CASSYIGGRGHNEQFF.

The gene calls are TRBV5-5 and TRBJ1-2. Germline V gene data show CDR1 as SGHKS and CDR2 as YYEKEE (reference sequence). The CDR3 consists of 11 residues. The CDR3 reads CASSLNTGYTF.

This chain links TRBV19 with TRBJ1-2; TCRdb calls TRBD1, which cannot be checked without DNA. Germline V gene lookup returns CDR1 LNHDA and CDR2 SQIVND (reference sequence). The CDR3 sequence is 13 residues long. The CDR3: CASTTGSRLGYTF. Based on the CDR3 plus reference TRBV19 and TRBJ1-2, the full variable domain is DGGITQSPKYLFRKEGQNVTLSCEQNLNHDAMYWYRQDPGQGLRLIYYSQIVNDFQKGDIAEGYSVSREKKESFPLTVTSAQKNPTAFYLCASTTGSRLGYTFGSGTRLTVV.

The V gene is TRBV7-6, the J gene TRBJ2-2; no DNA is available, so the TRBD1 call from TCRdb remains unchecked. Germline V CDR1 and CDR2: SGHVS, FNYEAQ. The CDR3 length is 17 residues. The CDR3 loop is CASSFLVIGPGTGELFF. Full variable domain (missing parts from reference TRBV7-6 and TRBJ2-2): GAGVSQSPRYKVTKRGQDVALRCDPISGHVSLYWYRQALGQGPEFLTYFNYEAQQDKSGLPNDRFSAERPEGSISTLTIQRTEQRDSAMYRCASSFLVIGPGTGELFFGEGSRLTVL.

This rearrangement joins TRBV5-1 to TRBJ2-5. The length of the CDR3 is 14 residues. The germline gives CDR1 SGHRS, CDR2 YFSETQ. CDR3 amino acids: CASSLANGLETQYF.

V usage is TRBV28 and J usage is TRBJ2-3; TCRdb's D call of TRBD1 is untestable without DNA. There are 14 residues in the CDR3. Germline V lookup: CDR1 MDHEN, CDR2 SYDVKM. CDR3 amino acids: CASASGGGTDTQYF.

The rearrangement uses TRBV5-5 and TRBJ1-6. Germline V CDR1 and CDR2: SGHKS, YYEKEE (reference sequence). The CDR3 has 15 amino acids. The CDR3 loop reads CASSLLTADNSPLHF.

V usage is TRBV25-1 and J usage is TRBJ1-2. Per the germline V gene, CDR1 is MGHDK and CDR2 is SYGVNS. The length of the CDR3 is 13 residues. The CDR3 spells CASSDSYNYGYTF.

J is TRBJ1-1 and V is TRBV4-1; TCRdb's D call of TRBD1 is untestable without DNA. CDR1 is MGHRA, CDR2 YSYEKL, per germline. This CDR3 comprises 18 residues. The CDR3: CASSQDPEWGTGSTEAFF.

The chain employs TRBV28 and TRBJ2-2; TCRdb calls TRBD1, which cannot be checked without DNA. The CDR3 is made up of 18 amino acids. Germline values: CDR1 MDHEN, CDR2 SYDVKM. The CDR3 loop reads CASSLSPRGVVYTGELFF.

V gene TRBV28 combines with J gene TRBJ1-2. The CDR3 is 15 amino acids. The germline V gene encodes CDR1 MDHEN and CDR2 SYDVKM. The CDR3 is CASSPEWLFNYGYTF.

This chain links TRBV7-9 with TRBJ2-1; the D call of TRBD2 rests on TCRdb alone, since no DNA is present to check it. The CDR3 spans 13 residues. CDR1 and CDR2 from the germline V gene are SEHNR and FQNEAQ (reference sequence). The CDR3 spells CARGTSGNNEQFF.

The chain links TRBV28 to TRBJ2-5; no DNA is available, so the TRBD1 call from TCRdb remains unchecked. Per the germline V gene, CDR1 is MDHEN and CDR2 is SYDVKM. CDR3 size: 15 residues. CDR3 loop: CASSSGGTDQETQYF.

The chain has TRBV24-1 and TRBJ2-1. CDR1 KGHDR and CDR2 SFDVKD come from the germline V gene. This CDR3 has 14 residues. CDR3 loop: CATSGMMVGNEQFF.

CDR3: CSSSSGTHYNEQFF. The chain couples TRBV29-1 to TRBJ2-1; TCRdb reports TRBD2, a call that lacks DNA to check it against. Germline V gene lookup returns CDR1 SQVTM and CDR2 ANQGSEA. The CDR3 covers 14 residues.

J is TRBJ2-7 and V is TRBV5-1; TCRdb picks TRBD1, but there is no DNA to check that call. Germline V gives CDR1 SGHRS, CDR2 YFSETQ. The CDR3 totals 14 residues. The CDR3 reads CASSLEGRSYEQYF. Full variable domain (missing parts from reference TRBV5-1 and TRBJ2-7): KAGVTQTPRYLIKTRGQQVTLSCSPISGHRSVSWYQQTPGQGLQFLFEYFSETQRNKGNFPGRFSGRQFSNSRSEMNVSTLELGDSALYLCASSLEGRSYEQYFGPGTRLTVT.

The rearrangement joins TRBV20-1 to TRBJ2-2; TCRdb designates TRBD2, a call that cannot be tested without DNA. Germline V CDR1 and CDR2: DFQATT, SNEGSKA (reference sequence). The CDR3 sequence is 14 residues long. The CDR3 sequence: CSARSSGRLGELFF.

This sequence joins TRBV28 and TRBJ2-7; without DNA, the TCRdb call of TRBD2 cannot be checked. The CDR3 consists of 15 residues. CDR1 and CDR2 from the germline V gene are MDHEN and SYDVKM. CDR3 protein: CASSSPPAVSYEQYF.

The chain couples TRBV11-1 to TRBJ2-1; the D call of TRBD1 rests on TCRdb alone, since no DNA is present to check it. In germline, CDR1 is SGHAT, CDR2 FQDESV (reference sequence). CDR3 length: 19 amino acids. The CDR3 loop reads CASSSSGGGQGTSYNEQFF.

The chain's CDR3 is CAISEASPGQDAYGYTF. The chain is built from TRBV10-3 and TRBJ1-2; without DNA, the TCRdb call of TRBD1 cannot be checked. Germline V gene data show CDR1 as ENHRY and CDR2 as SYGVKD. The CDR3 runs to 17 residues.

V and J are TRBV6-2 or TRBV6-3 and TRBJ2-7. In germline, CDR1 is MNHEY, CDR2 SVGEGT. CDR3 length equals 12 residues. The CDR3 protein is CASSADPYEQYF.